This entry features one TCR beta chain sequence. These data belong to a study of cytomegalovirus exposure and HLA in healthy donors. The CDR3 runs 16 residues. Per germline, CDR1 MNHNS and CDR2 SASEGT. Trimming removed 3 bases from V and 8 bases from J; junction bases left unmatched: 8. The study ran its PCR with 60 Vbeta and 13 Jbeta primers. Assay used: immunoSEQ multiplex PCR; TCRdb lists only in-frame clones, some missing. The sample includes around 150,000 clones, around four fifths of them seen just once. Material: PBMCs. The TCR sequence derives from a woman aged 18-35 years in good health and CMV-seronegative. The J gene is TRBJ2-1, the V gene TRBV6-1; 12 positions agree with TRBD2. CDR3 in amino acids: CASSDAGLAGGYEQFF. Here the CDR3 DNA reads TGTGCCAGCAGTGATGCGGGACTAGCGGGTGGATATGAGCAGTTCTTC.